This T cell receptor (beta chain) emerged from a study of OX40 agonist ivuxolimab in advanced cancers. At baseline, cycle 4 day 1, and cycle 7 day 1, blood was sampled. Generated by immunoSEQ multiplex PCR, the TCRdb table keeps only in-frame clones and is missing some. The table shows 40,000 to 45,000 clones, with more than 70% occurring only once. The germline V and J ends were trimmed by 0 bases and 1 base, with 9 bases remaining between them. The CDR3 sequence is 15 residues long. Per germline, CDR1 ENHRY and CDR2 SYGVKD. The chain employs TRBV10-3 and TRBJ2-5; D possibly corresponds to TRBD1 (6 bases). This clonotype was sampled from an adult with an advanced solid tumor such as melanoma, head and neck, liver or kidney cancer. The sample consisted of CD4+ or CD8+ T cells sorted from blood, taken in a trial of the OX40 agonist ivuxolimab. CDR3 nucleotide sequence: TGTGCCATCAGTGAGTCGACAGGTTCCCAAGAGACCCAGTACTTC. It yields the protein CAISESTGSQETQYF.